This T cell receptor beta chain stems from a study of neoadjuvant anti-PD-1 for oral cavity cancer. Germline values: CDR1 LNHDA, CDR2 SQIVND (reference sequence). V was clipped by 5 bases and J by 10 bases, with 12 bases between them. This CDR3 comprises 12 residues. Profiling relied on immunoSEQ multiplex PCR, and the TCRdb table lists in-frame clones only, not all of them. The sample comprises 14,000 or so clones, about 76% of which are singletons, and approximately 3.1% rests with the top ten. Specified time point: after neoadjuvant nivolumab, at surgical resection. The rearrangement uses TRBV19 and TRBJ2-1; D is unresolved. Sequencing was performed on PBMCs, taken after nivolumab (anti-PD-1) treatment. The clonotype comes from a person between 40 and 79 years old with oral cavity squamous cell carcinoma. The CDR3 bases are TGTGCCAGTAGTCAGACCCGTTGGGAGCAGTTCTTC. The encoded protein is CASSQTRWEQFF.